The present TCR beta chain was sequenced within a study of cytomegalovirus exposure and HLA in healthy donors. Study-wide results and limits: The study labeled 170 or so TCR beta chains cytomegalovirus-associated. The TCR clusters that emerged in the first cohort tended, a later analysis found, to co-occur in the 110 or so validation repertoires.

Sequencing was performed with immunoSEQ multiplex PCR; in TCRdb, only in-frame clones are kept and a portion is missing. The table includes about 330,000 clones, approximately 90% detected once. Details on this clone: Its specificity is not known.

This CDR3 comprises 15 residues. Germline V gene data show CDR1 as MNHNS and CDR2 as SASEGT. V dropped 6 bases and J dropped 0 bases, with 9 bases sitting between them. V is TRBV6-1 and J is TRBJ2-6; D unclear. The TCR sequence derives from a woman under 40 in good health and CMV-seropositive. Sequencing was done on a sample of PBMCs. The CDR3 sequence: CASRGRYSGANVLTF. CDR3 nucleotides: TGTGCCAGCAGAGGACGGTACTCTGGGGCCAACGTCCTGACTTTC.